Below, 9 T cell receptor beta chains from the same sample are listed, as sequenced in a study of blood T cell repertoires in COVID-19. Assay used: immunoSEQ multiplex PCR; TCRdb lists only in-frame clones, some missing. This sample carries 80,000 to 130,000 clones, roughly 88% of them seen once, and the ten largest clones take about 6.3%. Sample: peripheral blood. The receptors were sampled from a woman aged 60-70 years with acute or convalescent COVID-19.

The chain couples TRBV7-9 to TRBJ2-4; D unresolved. The CDR3 runs 14 residues. CDR1 and CDR2 from the germline V gene are SEHNR and FQNEAQ (reference sequence). The V gene lost 5 bases and the J gene lost 4 bases, with 12 bases spanning the gap. CDR3 residues: CASSHSTGKNIQYF. Written as DNA, the CDR3 is TGTGCCAGCAGCCACTCGACCGGGAAAAACATTCAGTACTTC.

In its sample, this clone was seen once. This rearrangement joins TRBV5-1 to TRBJ2-7; D may be TRBD2 (6 bases). CDR3 length: 14 amino acids. Germline V CDR1 and CDR2: SGHRS, YFSETQ. Trimming pared 4 bases from V and 1 base from J, leaving 12 bases between. The CDR3 nucleotides are TGCGCCAGCAGCACGGGAGCCCCTTCCTACGAGCAGTACGTC. This sequence encodes CASSTGAPSYEQYV.

V is TRBV6-1 and J is TRBJ1-5; a weak D match, TRBD1 (6 bases). The ends were cut back, 2 bases at V and 4 bases at J, with 24 bases in the middle. There are 19 residues in the CDR3. Germline loops: CDR1 MNHNS, CDR2 SASEGT. In nucleotides, the CDR3 is TGTGCCAGCAGTGAATATCCGAGAGAACAGGGATTGTCTAATCAGCCCCAGCATTTT. Encoded protein: CASSEYPREQGLSNQPQHF.

This clone was seen a few times. V is TRBV27 and J is TRBJ1-6, with no clear D. This CDR3 is 14 amino acids long. V was trimmed by 8 bases and J by 3 bases, leaving 11 bases between them. Germline V lookup: CDR1 MNHEY, CDR2 SMNVEV (reference sequence). The CDR3 sequence is CASFGGSYNSPLHF. The DNA for the CDR3 is TGTGCCAGCTTCGGAGGGAGCTATAATTCACCCCTCCACTTT.

This clone was counted a few times. This chain uses TRBV2 with TRBJ1-2, with D possibly TRBD1 on 5 matching bases. Per germline, CDR1 SNHLY and CDR2 FYNNEI. V was cut by 2 bases and J by 3 bases, with 10 bases left in between. CDR3 size: 14 residues. The CDR3 sequence: CASSEWGGDYGYTF. The CDR3 DNA reads TGTGCCAGCAGTGAATGGGGGGGAGACTATGGCTACACCTTC.

This chain joins TRBV10-2 and TRBJ1-2, with TRBD1 as a possible D gene (5 bases). Germline-derived CDR1 and CDR2 are WSHSY and SAAADI. This CDR3 contains 13 residues. The ends were cut back, 5 bases at V and 6 bases at J, with 13 bases in the middle. CDR3 region: CASSPGKADGYTF. In DNA form, the CDR3 reads TGCGCCAGCAGTCCAGGGAAGGCTGATGGCTACACCTTC.

The J gene is TRBJ2-7, the V gene TRBV27; the match to TRBD1 covers 7 bases. The germline V gene has CDR1 MNHEY and CDR2 SMNVEV (reference sequence). The CDR3 contains 13 residues. V lost 2 bases, J lost 4 bases, and 2 bases stayed unmatched. CDR3 nucleotide sequence: TGTGCCAGCAGTTTAGGGGACAGATACGAGCAGTACTTC. This translates into CASSLGDRYEQYF.

V gene TRBV7-3 combines with J gene TRBJ1-1; D is ambiguous. CDR1 SGHTA and CDR2 FQGTGA come from the germline V gene. The CDR3 has 13 amino acids. V lost 1 base, J lost 3 bases, and 6 bases lay in between. DNA of the CDR3: TGTGCCAGCAGCTTAAGCGCGGACACTGAAGCTTTCTTT. Encoded protein: CASSLSADTEAFF. The variable domain in full, with the rest retrieved from reference TRBV7-3 and TRBJ1-1, is GAGVSQTPSNKVTEKGKYVELRCDPISGHTALYWYRQSLGQGPEFLIYFQGTGAADDSGLPNDRFFAVRPEGSVSTLKIQRTERGDSAVYLCASSLSADTEAFFGQGTRLTVV.

This clone was counted between two and nine times. The chain combines TRBV5-6 with TRBJ2-3, with no clear D. Germline V gene lookup returns CDR1 SGHDT and CDR2 YYEEEE. CDR3 length: 15 residues. V gave up 0 bases and J gave up 1 base, with 9 bases separating them. This chain's CDR3 is CASSLAGEGTDTQYF. CDR3 bases: TGTGCCAGCAGCTTGGCTGGAGAGGGCACAGATACGCAGTATTTT.